This T cell receptor beta chain comes out of a study of blood T cells in healthy people across ages. Whole-study findings and limits: Bulk PBMC profiling left naive and antigen-experienced comparisons inconclusive. TCR beta diversity was tightly associated with the proportion of naive T cells.

This clonotype was recorded a few times. Its antigen is undetermined. Through a sample-barcoded 5' primer and a J-beta primer mix, a second PCR was run for about 6 to 12 cycles. Each cDNA molecule was tagged by a template-switch adaptor that had 12 random nucleotides. TCRdb re-called the 5' RACE reads through MiXCR, storing one row per CDR3 protein. The sample holds about 670,000 distinct CDR3 sequences, around 38% seen once. V lost 10 bases to trimming and J lost 7 bases, with 19 bases between them. The germline CDR1 and CDR2 sequences are MGHDK and SYGVNS. The CDR3 runs to 13 residues. Source material: blood. The receptor comes from a man at least 80 years old in good health. The chain has TRBV25-1 and TRBJ1-1, with D perhaps TRBD1 (5 bases). The chain's CDR3 is CATLPVGGSEAFF. The CDR3 nucleotides read TGTGCCACCCTACCGGTTGGGGGGAGTGAAGCTTTCTTT.